Presented here are 6 T cell receptor beta chains from one specimen sequenced in a study of blood T cells in healthy people across ages (dated by TCRdb to about 2015). The library relied on 5' RACE. This sample was sequenced with an Illumina HiSeq 2500. A second PCR of roughly 6 to 12 cycles was run with a J-beta primer mix and a sample-barcoded 5' primer. Clones were called with MiXCR by TCRdb after fastp trimmed the public reads at Q25, and only in-frame beta chains were retained. Records with the same CDR3 protein are collapsed into one entry carrying the most frequent genes and DNA. This sample comprises fewer than 1.5 million distinct CDR3 sequences, 42% of them detected only once. Clones ranked in the top ten supply 7.9% of the sample. What was sequenced was blood. All receptors come from a woman between 18 and 29 years old in good health.

V and J are TRBV10-3 and TRBJ1-4; tentative D call: TRBD1 (5 bases). V was trimmed by 2 bases and J by 3 bases, leaving 7 bases between them. CDR1 and CDR2 (germline): ENHRY, SYGVKD. The CDR3 is made up of 14 amino acids. DNA for the CDR3: TGTGCCATCAGTGAGGGGGCCCCTAATGAAAAACTGTTTTTT. Protein sequence: CAISEGAPNEKLFF.

Notes on this clonotype: A junction boundary mismatches the germline segment, possibly from a read error. V gene TRBV6-5 combines with J gene TRBJ2-7; D unresolved. Germline V gene data show CDR1 as MNHEY and CDR2 as SVGAGI. The CDR3 runs to 13 residues. CDR3 bases: TGCGCCAGCAGTTCCTCCAGTCTTCTCGAGCAGTACTTC. As protein: CASSSSSLLEQYF.

This clonotype was seen only a few times. The chain is built from TRBV20-1 and TRBJ2-7; D is undetermined. The CDR3 is 13 amino acids. The V end lost 4 bases, the J end lost 1 base, and 11 bases lay between the germline ends. Germline V gene data show CDR1 as DFQATT and CDR2 as SNEGSKA (reference sequence). The CDR3 DNA sequence: TGCAGTGCTACTGGACCGCTTTCCTACGAGCAGTACTTC. Its translation is CSATGPLSYEQYF.

The V gene is TRBV7-8, the J gene TRBJ2-7; maybe TRBD2 (6 bases). The CDR3 loop spans 13 amino acids. The V gene lost 1 base and the J gene lost 12 bases, with 16 bases spanning the gap. Germline loops: CDR1 SGHVS, CDR2 FQNEAQ. The CDR3 DNA is TGTGCCAGCAGCTTAGAAGGAGGGCCACGCGGGTACTTC. Residues: CASSLEGGPRGYF.

The gene calls are TRBV29-1 and TRBJ2-5; unclear D gene. Germline V gene data show CDR1 as SQVTM and CDR2 as ANQGSEA. Trimming left V 3 bases short and J 5 bases short, with 10 bases between. The CDR3 sequence is 12 residues long. The chain's CDR3 is CSVEISMETQYF. CDR3 nucleotide sequence: TGCAGCGTTGAGATTAGTATGGAGACCCAGTACTTC.

This clonotype has a handful of counts. The chain is built from TRBV12-3 or TRBV12-4 and TRBJ1-2; D is undetermined. V was pared by 7 bases and J by 4 bases, with 10 bases between. This CDR3 region has 12 residues. Written as DNA, the CDR3 is TGTGCCAGCACTGAGGGCGGCTATGGCTACACCTTC. This encodes CASTEGGYGYTF.